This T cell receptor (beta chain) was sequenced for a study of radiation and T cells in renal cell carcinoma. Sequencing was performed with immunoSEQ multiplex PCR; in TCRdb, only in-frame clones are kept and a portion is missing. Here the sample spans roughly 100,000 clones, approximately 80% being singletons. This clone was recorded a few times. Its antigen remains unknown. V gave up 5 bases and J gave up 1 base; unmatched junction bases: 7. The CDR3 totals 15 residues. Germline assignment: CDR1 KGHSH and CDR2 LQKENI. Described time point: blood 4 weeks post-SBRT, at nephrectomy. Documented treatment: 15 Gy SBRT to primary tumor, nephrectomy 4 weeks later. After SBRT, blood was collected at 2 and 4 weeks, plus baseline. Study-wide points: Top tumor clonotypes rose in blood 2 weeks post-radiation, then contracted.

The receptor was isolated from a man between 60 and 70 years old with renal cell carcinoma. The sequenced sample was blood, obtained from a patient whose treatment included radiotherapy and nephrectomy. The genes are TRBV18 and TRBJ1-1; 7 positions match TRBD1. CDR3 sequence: CASSTQGRGNTEAFF. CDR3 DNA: TGTGCCAGCTCAACACAGGGGCGGGGGAACACTGAAGCTTTCTTT.